Sequencing of this TCR beta chain was carried out in a study of OX40 agonist ivuxolimab in advanced cancers. Trimming pared 2 bases from V and 2 bases from J, leaving 12 bases between. CDR3 length: 15 amino acids. Germline-derived CDR1 and CDR2 are SSHAT and FNYEAQ (reference sequence). Libraries were prepared by immunoSEQ multiplex PCR; TCRdb keeps only in-frame clonotypes and omits some of them. The sample includes about 82,000 clones, roughly 85% of them seen just once. This TCR came from an adult with an advanced solid tumor such as melanoma, head and neck, liver or kidney cancer. Sequencing used CD4+ or CD8+ T cells sorted from blood, obtained in a trial of the OX40 agonist ivuxolimab. The genes are TRBV7-7 and TRBJ2-5, with D uncertain. The CDR3 is CASSLSPGRQETQYF. The CDR3 nucleotides are TGTGCCAGCAGCTTAAGTCCGGGCAGACAAGAGACCCAGTACTTC. The complete variable domain, with remaining parts taken from reference TRBV7-7 and TRBJ2-5, reads GAGVSQSPRYKVTKRGQDVTLRCDPISSHATLYWYQQALGQGPEFLTYFNYEAQPDKSGLPSDRFSAERPEGSISTLTIQRTEQRDSAMYRCASSLSPGRQETQYFGPGTRLLVL.